This T cell receptor (beta chain) emerged from a study of blood T cell repertoires in COVID-19. Study summary: The origin of the acute and convalescent COVID-19 samples was the United States, Italy and Spain. In each case, the material was cDNA or gDNA derived from T cells, B-cell-depleted T cells, or PBMCs.

Original data processing: Amplification with reference gene primers provided the estimates of nucleated cell counts. TCRdb keeps only in-frame clones here, not all; method: immunoSEQ multiplex PCR. V, J and clone size reflect that table, while D and trimming were determined from the DNA. The data show approximately 90,000 clones, about 89% seen once. V lost 5 bases and J lost 0, with 16 bases in between. The germline gives CDR1 MDHEN, CDR2 SYDVKM. The CDR3 is made up of 17 amino acids. The receptor comes from a woman in her 70s with acute or convalescent COVID-19. The source material was peripheral blood. The V and J genes are TRBV28 and TRBJ2-2, with D possibly TRBD1 on 5 matching bases. CDR3 residues: CASSSEVTAPNTGELFF. CDR3 nucleotides: TGTGCCAGCAGTAGTGAGGTGACAGCCCCGAACACCGGGGAGCTGTTTTTT.